This T cell receptor (beta chain) comes out of a study of graft-versus-host responses after intestinal transplantation. Study at large: As for transplant type, recipients had multivisceral, liver-intestinal, or isolated intestinal grafts. After anti-thymocyte globulin induction, recipients took tacrolimus and steroids for approximately 3 years. Study-wide results and limits: Declines in HvG clones occurring early post-transplant were associated with peak circulating GvH clone levels. Detection of GvH clones occurred in recipient marrow, and some had their first appearance in ileum or blood.

The germline CDR1 and CDR2 sequences are SGHTA and FQGNSA. The CDR3 loop spans 14 amino acids. About this clone itself: No antigen is known for it.

Method: immunoSEQ multiplex PCR; TCRdb's copy keeps in-frame clones and lacks some. The repertoire holds roughly 50,000 clones, with 80% to 95% as singletons. V gene TRBV7-2 combines with J gene TRBJ2-5; TRBD2 aligns across 8 bases. The J call is doubtful: the DNA matches TRBJ2-7 better. This specimen consisted of unstimulated CD4+ T cells sorted from spleen or lymph node cells, obtained before transplant. The origin of this receptor is a human donor who was the organ donor for an intestinal transplant. The CDR3 sequence: CASSQVAGTYEQYF. Written as DNA, the CDR3 is TGTGCCAGCAGCCAAGTAGCGGGAACCTACGAGCAGTACTTC.